This TCR beta chain was recovered during a study of CD8+ T cells in alopecia areata (dated by TCRdb to about 2018). Study-level background: Treated patients were enrolled in an open-label pilot trial of oral tofacitinib, 5 to 10 mg twice daily, for moderate-to-severe alopecia areata. Patients stayed on tofacitinib for 6 to 18 months and then had 6 months of follow-up off drug so that delayed response and recurrence could be assessed. High-throughput TCRbeta sequencing was used to examine T cell clonal expansion in alopecia areata in both the C3H/HeJ mouse model and human patients. Scalp tissue and sorted CD4+ and CD8+ peripheral blood T cells from patchy and totalis/universalis alopecia areata patients and from healthy controls were covered by human TCRbeta sequencing. Biopsies were taken from tofacitinib-treated patients at baseline and again at 4 and 24 weeks into treatment, and several of those patients also had a later scalp biopsy. Scalp clonality was compared across normal scalp (n=4), patchy alopecia areata scalp (n=8), and alopecia totalis/universalis scalp (n=8). RNA was extracted with the PAXgene miRNA kit for fixed scalp, the miRNeasy kit for PBMCs, and the RNeasy kit for mouse skin. immunoSEQ multiplex PCR using 35 Vbeta forward primers and 13 Jbeta reverse primers was used to amplify TCRbeta CDR3 regions.

The sample's time point label is to be understood as: baseline before oral tofacitinib. Peripheral blood and lesional scalp punch biopsies were obtained from patients with alopecia areata. PBMCs were isolated by density centrifugation and stained for CD3, CD4 and CD8, and CD4+ and CD8+ T cells were sorted on a FACSAria. Findings and caveats that apply to the study as a whole: Unlike mouse skin, which is dominated by gammadelta T cells, normal human skin has resident alphabeta T cells that are also sequenced, and this complicates analysis of the scalp TCR repertoire. TCR sequences shared between patients were less clear than in mice, possibly partly because of HLA diversity in the patient population. Lesional scalp, especially in alopecia totalis/universalis, showed higher clonality and more expanded CD8+ clones than normal scalp, suggesting antigenic drive.

Receptor libraries were prepared by the immunoSEQ multiplex PCR assay. To provide template for TCR sequencing, every sample had RNA extracted and reverse transcribed into cDNA. SuperScript III was used to make first-strand cDNA, primed with a 2:1 mix of oligo-dT and random hexamers. A synthetic immune receptor repertoire was used to measure amplification bias, and any remaining bias was corrected computationally. The original methods were these. Raw reads were preprocessed for error removal, and CDR3 was defined according to IMGT conventions as running from the conserved cysteine to phenylalanine. Clonality was computed by normalizing Shannon entropy by log2 of the number of productive unique TCRs and subtracting the result from 1. Whether scalp clones were CD4 or CD8 was inferred by matching scalp TCRbeta sequences against CD4 and CD8 repertoires sorted from blood. Held by TCRdb, this immuneACCESS table contains in-frame sequences only and omits some clones. Under half of the omission traces to an unresolved V gene where checked; the cause of the rest is unknown. That table is the source of V, J and clone size, and D and trimming were worked out from the DNA. For this sample there are fewer than 250,000 clones; 57% appear just once. The top ten clones comprise 0.45% of the sample.

As to this clone: This receptor's antigen is unknown. Base qualities are not at hand, and no much larger clone is one base apart.

According to the germline V gene, CDR1 reads SQVTM and CDR2 reads ANQGSEA. Here V drops 3 bases and J drops 3 bases, and the junction holds 7 bases not matched to any gene. Including cysteine and phenylalanine, the CDR3 has 16 amino acids. Only the CDR3 part of the read is kept: 48 bases, read in frame from the first base. The specimen was CD4+ T cells sorted from blood, collected at week 0. The chain is made from TRBV29-1 and TRBJ2-1, with 11 junctional bases fitting TRBD2. This sequence was found in a human donor with alopecia areata. The bases are TGCAGCGTTGATGCGCCTAGCGGGAGGTTCTACAATGAGCAGTTCTTC. Translated, this gives CSVDAPSGRFYNEQFF.